This T cell receptor (beta chain) was captured in a study of blood T cell repertoires in COVID-19. With 4 bases clipped from V and 5 bases from J, the junction kept 16 bases outside the gene matches. Per the germline V gene, CDR1 is SEHNR and CDR2 is FQNEAQ (reference sequence). The CDR3 is 19 residues long. Assay used: immunoSEQ multiplex PCR; TCRdb lists only in-frame clones, some missing. In the table there are some 400,000 clones, 89% of which are singletons. This clone was counted once. The specimen sequenced was PBMCs or T cells enriched from blood (not recorded which). The chain is built from TRBV7-9 and TRBJ2-2; 10 bases agree with TRBD2. The receptor was derived from a woman aged 25 to 45 who had recovered from COVID-19. The CDR3 DNA reads TGTGCCAGCAGCTCCACCCCGACTCTAGCGGGAGAGCCAACCGGGGAGCTGTTTTTT. It codes for CASSSTPTLAGEPTGELFF. The full variable domain, completed using reference TRBV7-9 and TRBJ2-2, is DTGVSQNPRHKITKRGQNVTFRCDPISEHNRLYWYRQTLGQGPEFLTYFQNEAQLEKSRLLSDRFSAERPKGSFSTLEIQRTEQGDSAMYLCASSSTPTLAGEPTGELFFGEGSRLTVL.